This TCR beta chain comes out of a study of cytomegalovirus exposure and HLA in healthy donors. General study results and limits: In a later analysis, productive TCRs from donors in an Asian-associated ancestry cluster reportedly carried fewer N-insertions than the cohort mean. Reports credit the classifier with highly specific, highly sensitive diagnosis of cytomegalovirus status.

The J segment lost 0 bases and the V segment lost 2 bases, leaving 9 bases of the junction unmatched. This CDR3 comprises 17 residues. In germline, CDR1 is GTSNPN, CDR2 SVGIG (reference sequence). A multiplex PCR was run with 60 Vbeta primers and 13 Jbeta primers. Data came from immunoSEQ multiplex PCR; TCRdb stores just in-frame clones and leaves some out. The sample consists of around 100,000 clones, 73% of them appearing once. Concerning this clone: Its target is not known.

This receptor was taken from a man aged 40-55 years in good health and CMV-seronegative. The sample comprised PBMCs. This chain connects TRBV30 to TRBJ2-5; 10 nucleotides align to TRBD2. CDR3 nucleotides: TGTGCCTGGAGTTCACTAGCGGGGTCTTCGTACCAAGAGACCCAGTACTTC. Its translation: CAWSSLAGSSYQETQYF.